The entry that follows covers one T cell receptor (beta chain) sequence. The specificity of this receptor is unknown. It has no much larger one-base neighbor in the sample; base qualities were not kept. Library creation used the immunoSEQ multiplex PCR assay. The original methods were these. A statistical classification framework was developed to diagnose cytomegalovirus status using the catalog of TCR beta chain sequences. This is the immuneACCESS table as TCRdb keeps it, with only in-frame sequences that have V and J called. A part of the clones is gone; compared with another copy, unresolved V genes explain less than half, and the rest is unexplained. The DNA was the basis for D and trimming; V, J and clone size are from that table. Here the sample has 71,000 or so clones; approximately 93% occur a single time. About 3.3% of the sample rests with the top ten. This sample was taken from a study of cytomegalovirus exposure and HLA in healthy donors (dated by TCRdb to about 2017). About the study as a whole: The roughly 650 repertoires of the first cohort and the roughly 110 validation repertoires were produced on the same platform, according to a later analysis. High-throughput TCR immunosequencing, statistical association of individual TCRs with disease status, and machine learning were combined to predict cytomegalovirus infection status. The study aimed to test whether signatures of past pathogen exposure could be identified by cataloging public T cell receptors. Along with the approximately 700-subject first cohort, a separate validation cohort of over 90 different subjects was used. Study-wide conclusions, independent of this receptor: The study listed 164 TCR beta chains as associated with cytomegalovirus. In vitro tests confirmed that a few of the cytomegalovirus-associated TCR beta chains recognize cytomegalovirus antigens. According to the authors, the approach could potentially be generalized to other disease states and immunological phenotypes. The classifier was reported to diagnose cytomegalovirus status with high specificity and sensitivity in both the original cohort and the validation cohort. Most TCR sequences were observed very rarely across donors, whereas some public TCRs were present in many individuals. Subsequent analysis determined that TCRs grouped into clusters in the first cohort also showed a tendency toward co-occurrence across the approximately 110 validation repertoires, and approximately 94% of cluster scores exceeded 0. The validation cohort had no HLA typing available for a later analysis, so co-occurrence within that cohort was assessed over all 120 or so repertoires.

Donors formed part of the validation cohort, which comprised 120 subjects and was distinct from the first cohort of 550 to 850 subjects. V ends up 6 bases short and J 0 bases short, with an unmatched junction base count of 6. Counted from cysteine to phenylalanine, this CDR3 has 16 amino acids. Only the CDR3 part of the read is kept: 48 bases, read in frame from the first base. CDR1 and CDR2 are drawn from the germline V gene: SNHLY, FYNNEI. The sequence came from a woman under 30 in good health and CMV-seropositive. Sequenced: PBMCs. The V and J genes are TRBV2 and TRBJ2-7, with TRBD2 matching 12 junction bases. The DNA reads as follows: TGTGCCAGCAGGACTAGCGGGGGAGATAGCTCCTACGAGCAGTACTTC. Its protein is CASRTSGGDSSYEQYF.